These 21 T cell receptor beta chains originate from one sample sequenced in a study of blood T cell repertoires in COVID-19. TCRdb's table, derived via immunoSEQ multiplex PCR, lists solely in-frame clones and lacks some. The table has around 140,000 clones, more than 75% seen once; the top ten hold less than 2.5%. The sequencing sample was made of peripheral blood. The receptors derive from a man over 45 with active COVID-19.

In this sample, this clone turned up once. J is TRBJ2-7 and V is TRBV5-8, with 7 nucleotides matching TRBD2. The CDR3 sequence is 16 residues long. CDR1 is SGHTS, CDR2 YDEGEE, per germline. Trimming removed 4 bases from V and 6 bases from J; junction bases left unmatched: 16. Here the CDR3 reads CASSMWGGREAVEQYF. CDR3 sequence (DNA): TGTGCCAGCAGCATGTGGGGGGGTAGGGAGGCGGTCGAGCAGTACTTC.

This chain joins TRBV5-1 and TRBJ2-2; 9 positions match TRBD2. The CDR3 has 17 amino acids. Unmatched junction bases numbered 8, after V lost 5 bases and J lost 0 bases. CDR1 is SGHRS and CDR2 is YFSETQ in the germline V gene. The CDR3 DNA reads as TGCGCCAGCAGATACCTAGCGGGGACGACGAACACCGGGGAGCTGTTTTTT. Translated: CASRYLAGTTNTGELFF.

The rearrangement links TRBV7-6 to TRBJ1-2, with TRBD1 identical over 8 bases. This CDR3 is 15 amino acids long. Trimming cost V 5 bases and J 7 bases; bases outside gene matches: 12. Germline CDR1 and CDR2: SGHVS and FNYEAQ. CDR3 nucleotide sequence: TGTGCCAGCAGCCCGGGGCGACAGGGGTCTGGTGGCTACACCTTC. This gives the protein CASSPGRQGSGGYTF.

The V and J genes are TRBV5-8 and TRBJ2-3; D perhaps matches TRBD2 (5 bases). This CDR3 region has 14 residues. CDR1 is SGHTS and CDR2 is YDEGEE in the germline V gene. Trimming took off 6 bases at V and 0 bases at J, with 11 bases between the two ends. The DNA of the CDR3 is TGTGCCAGCACCCTTACGGGGAGCACAGATACGCAGTATTTT. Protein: CASTLTGSTDTQYF.

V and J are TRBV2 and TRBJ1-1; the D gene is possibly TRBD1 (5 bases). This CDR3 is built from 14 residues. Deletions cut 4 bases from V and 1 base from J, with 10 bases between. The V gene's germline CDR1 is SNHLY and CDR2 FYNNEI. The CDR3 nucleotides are TGTGCCAGCAGTGTTGCAGGGTCGAACACTGAAGCTTTCTTT. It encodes CASSVAGSNTEAFF.

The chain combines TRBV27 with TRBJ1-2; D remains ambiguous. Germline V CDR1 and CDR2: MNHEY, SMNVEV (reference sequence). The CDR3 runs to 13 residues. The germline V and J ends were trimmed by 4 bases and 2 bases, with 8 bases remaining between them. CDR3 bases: TGTGCCAGCAGTTGGAACAGCAACTATGGCTACACCTTC. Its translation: CASSWNSNYGYTF.

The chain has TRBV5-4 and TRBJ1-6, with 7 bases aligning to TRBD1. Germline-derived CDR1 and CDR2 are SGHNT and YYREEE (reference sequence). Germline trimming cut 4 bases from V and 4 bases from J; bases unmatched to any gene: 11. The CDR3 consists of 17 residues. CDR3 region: CASSLKRGLGYNSPLHF. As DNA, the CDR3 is TGTGCCAGCAGCCTCAAGAGGGGGCTCGGGTATAATTCACCCCTCCACTTT.

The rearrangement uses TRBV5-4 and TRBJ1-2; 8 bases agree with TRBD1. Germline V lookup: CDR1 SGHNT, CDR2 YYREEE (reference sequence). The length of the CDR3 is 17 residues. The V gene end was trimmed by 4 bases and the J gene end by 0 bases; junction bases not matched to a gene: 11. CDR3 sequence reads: CASSPPPGGPANYGYTF. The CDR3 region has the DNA TGTGCCAGCAGCCCCCCTCCAGGGGGCCCTGCTAACTATGGCTACACCTTC.

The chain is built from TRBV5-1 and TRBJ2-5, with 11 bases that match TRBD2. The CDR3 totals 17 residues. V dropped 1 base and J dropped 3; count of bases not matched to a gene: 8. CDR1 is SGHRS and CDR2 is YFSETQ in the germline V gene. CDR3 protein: CASSLIAGGHIKETQYF. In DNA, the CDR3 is TGCGCCAGCAGCTTGATAGCGGGGGGGCATATAAAAGAGACCCAGTACTTC.

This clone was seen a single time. CDR3 DNA: TGTGCCATCAGACCGGGACAGGGTTACACCGGGGAGCTGTTTTTT. This encodes CAIRPGQGYTGELFF. The rearrangement links TRBV10-3 to TRBJ2-2, with 9 bases matching TRBD1. Germline loops: CDR1 ENHRY, CDR2 SYGVKD. V trimming: 6 bases; J trimming: 3 bases; junction bases outside the gene matches: 5. The CDR3 totals 15 residues.

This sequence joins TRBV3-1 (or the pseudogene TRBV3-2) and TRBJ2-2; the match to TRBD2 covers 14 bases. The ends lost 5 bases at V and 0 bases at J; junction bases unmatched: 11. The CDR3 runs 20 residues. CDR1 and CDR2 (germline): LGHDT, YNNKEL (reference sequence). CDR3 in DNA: TGTGCCAGCAGCACTACCGGGACTAGCGGGGGCCGTACGAACACCGGGGAGCTGTTTTTT. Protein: CASSTTGTSGGRTNTGELFF.

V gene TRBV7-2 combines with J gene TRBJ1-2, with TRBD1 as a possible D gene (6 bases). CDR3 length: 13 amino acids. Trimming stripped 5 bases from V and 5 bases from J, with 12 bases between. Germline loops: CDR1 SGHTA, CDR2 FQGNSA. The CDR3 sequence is CASSNPQGYGYTF. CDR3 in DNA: TGTGCCAGCAGCAATCCACAGGGTTATGGCTACACCTTC.

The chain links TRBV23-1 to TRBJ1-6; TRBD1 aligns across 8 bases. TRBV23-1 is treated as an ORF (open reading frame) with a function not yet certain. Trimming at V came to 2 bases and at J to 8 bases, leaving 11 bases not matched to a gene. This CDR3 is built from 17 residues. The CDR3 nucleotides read TGCGCCAGCAGTCAACCGGGACAGGAATCGCCCTATTCACCCCTCCACTTT. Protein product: CASSQPGQESPYSPLHF.

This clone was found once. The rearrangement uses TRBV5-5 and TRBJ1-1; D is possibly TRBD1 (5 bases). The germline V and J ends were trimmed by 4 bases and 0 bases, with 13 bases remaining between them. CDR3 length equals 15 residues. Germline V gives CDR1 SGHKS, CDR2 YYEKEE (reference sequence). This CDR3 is CASSLRGGVNTEAFF. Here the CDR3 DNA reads TGTGCCAGCAGCCTCCGGGGGGGTGTGAACACTGAAGCTTTCTTT. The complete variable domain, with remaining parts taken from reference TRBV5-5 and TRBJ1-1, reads DAGVTQSPTHLIKTRGQQVTLRCSPISGHKSVSWYQQVLGQGPQFIFQYYEKEERGRGNFPDRFSARQFPNYSSELNVNALLLGDSALYLCASSLRGGVNTEAFFGQGTRLTVV.

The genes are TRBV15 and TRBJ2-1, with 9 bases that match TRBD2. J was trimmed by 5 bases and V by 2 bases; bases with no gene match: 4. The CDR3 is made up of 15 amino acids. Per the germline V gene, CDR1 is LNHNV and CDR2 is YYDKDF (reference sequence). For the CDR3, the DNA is TGTGCCACCAGCAGAAGGCTAGCGGGGAACAATGAGCAGTTCTTC. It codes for CATSRRLAGNNEQFF.

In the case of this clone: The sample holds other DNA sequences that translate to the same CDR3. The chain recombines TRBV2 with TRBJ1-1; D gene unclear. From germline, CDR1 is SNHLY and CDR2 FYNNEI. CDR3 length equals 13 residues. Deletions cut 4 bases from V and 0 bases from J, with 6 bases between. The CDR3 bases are TGTGCCAGCAGTGTTTCAATGAACACTGAAGCTTTCTTT. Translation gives CASSVSMNTEAFF.

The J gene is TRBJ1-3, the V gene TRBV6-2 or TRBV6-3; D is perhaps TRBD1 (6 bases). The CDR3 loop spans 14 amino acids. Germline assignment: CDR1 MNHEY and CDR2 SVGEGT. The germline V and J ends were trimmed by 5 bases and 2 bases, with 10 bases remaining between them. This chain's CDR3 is CASSVTGTGNTIYF. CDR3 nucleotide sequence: TGTGCCAGCAGTGTCACAGGGACTGGAAACACCATATATTTT.

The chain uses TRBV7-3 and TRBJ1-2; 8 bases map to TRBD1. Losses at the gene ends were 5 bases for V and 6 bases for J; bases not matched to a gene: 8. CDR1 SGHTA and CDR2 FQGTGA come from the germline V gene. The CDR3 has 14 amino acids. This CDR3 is CASSPTGARDGYTF. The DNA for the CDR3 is TGTGCCAGCAGCCCGACAGGGGCCCGGGATGGCTACACCTTC.

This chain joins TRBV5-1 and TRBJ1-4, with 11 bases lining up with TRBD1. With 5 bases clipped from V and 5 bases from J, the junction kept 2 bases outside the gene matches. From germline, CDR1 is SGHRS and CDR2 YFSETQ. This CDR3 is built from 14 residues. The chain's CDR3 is CASRGDRGNEKLFF. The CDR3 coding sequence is TGCGCCAGCAGGGGGGACAGGGGGAATGAAAAACTGTTTTTT.

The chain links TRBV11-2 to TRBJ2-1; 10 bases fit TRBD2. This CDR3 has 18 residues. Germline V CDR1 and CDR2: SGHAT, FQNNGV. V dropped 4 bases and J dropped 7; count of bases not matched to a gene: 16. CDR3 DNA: TGTGCCAGCAGCTCTAACCCACTAGCGGGGCTCGGGAGGAATGAGCAGTTCTTC. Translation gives CASSSNPLAGLGRNEQFF.

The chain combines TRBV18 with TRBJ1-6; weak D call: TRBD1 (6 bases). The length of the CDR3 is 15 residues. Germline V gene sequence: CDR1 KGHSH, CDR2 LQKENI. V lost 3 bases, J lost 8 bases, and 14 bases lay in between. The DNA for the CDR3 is TGTGCCAGCTCACCCGGACAGCTCCTCTATTCACCCCTCCACTTT. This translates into CASSPGQLLYSPLHF.